These T cell receptor beta chains were read from a single sample in a study of early T cells in non-severe SARS-CoV-2 infection. TCRdb passed the 5' RACE reads through MiXCR, listing each CDR3 protein once. Of some 78,000 distinct CDR3 sequences in the sample, roughly 13% were seen once. Sequences were obtained from whole blood. These receptors all stem from an adult who was a healthcare worker with PCR-confirmed SARS-CoV-2 infection or an uninfected control (not recorded which). CDR3s include the opening cysteine and the closing phenylalanine or tryptophan. D genes are given only for firm matches. Not all rows give a size; the values are once, few, many and, for expanded clones, a class.

D gene: .; clone size: many; V gene: TRBV12-3/TRBV12-4; J gene: TRBJ2-2; CDR3 DNA: TGTGCCAGCAACCTAGATAGGCCGAACACCGGGGAGCTGTTTTTT; CDR3 protein: CASNLDRPNTGELFF
D gene: .; clone size: many; V gene: TRBV29-1; J gene: TRBJ1-1; CDR3 DNA: TGCAGCGTGCAGAAAAACACTGAAGCTTTCTTT; CDR3 protein: CSVQKNTEAFF
D gene: .; clone size: few; V gene: TRBV13; J gene: TRBJ1-2; CDR3 DNA: TGTGCCAGCAGCTTACAGGGAAGCAACTATGGCTACACCTTC; CDR3 protein: CASSLQGSNYGYTF
D gene: .; clone size: few; V gene: TRBV28; J gene: TRBJ1-1; CDR3 DNA: TGTGCCAGCAGTCAGACAGACAGGATGAACACTGAAGCTTTCTTT; CDR3 protein: CASSQTDRMNTEAFF
D gene: TRBD1; clone size: .; V gene: TRBV5-1; J gene: TRBJ1-1; CDR3 DNA: TGCGCCAGCAGCTTCACAGGGGACACTGAAGCTTTCTTT; CDR3 protein: CASSFTGDTEAFF
D gene: TRBD1; clone size: many; V gene: TRBV29-1; J gene: TRBJ2-3; CDR3 DNA: TGCAGCGGCGGACAGGGGGTCACAGATACGCAGTATTTT; CDR3 protein: CSGGQGVTDTQYF
D gene: .; clone size: few; V gene: TRBV28; J gene: TRBJ1-1; CDR3 DNA: TGTGCCAGCAGATGGGGGGCTACGATGAACACTGAAGCTTTCTTT; CDR3 protein: CASRWGATMNTEAFF
D gene: .; clone size: few; V gene: TRBV6-1; J gene: TRBJ2-7; CDR3 DNA: TGTGCCAGCAGTGAAGTCCCCGGGGCGCTCTCCTACGAGCAGTACTTC; CDR3 protein: CASSEVPGALSYEQYF
D gene: .; clone size: .; V gene: TRBV7-8; J gene: TRBJ1-1; CDR3 DNA: TGTGCCAGCAGCTTAAACGTGAACACTGAAGCTTTCTTT; CDR3 protein: CASSLNVNTEAFF
D gene: TRBD1; clone size: few; V gene: TRBV27; J gene: TRBJ1-3; CDR3 DNA: TGTGCCAGCAGTTTAGACAGGGGCGACACCATATATTTT; CDR3 protein: CASSLDRGDTIYF
D gene: .; clone size: .; V gene: TRBV7-9; J gene: TRBJ2-5; CDR3 DNA: TGTGCCAGCAGCTGGAGTGAGGGTTGGGAGACCCAGTACTTC; CDR3 protein: CASSWSEGWETQYF
D gene: .; clone size: many; V gene: TRBV7-3; J gene: TRBJ2-6; CDR3 DNA: TGTGCCAGCAGCTTACGGTCCGGGACTGGGGCCAACGTCCTGACTTTC; CDR3 protein: CASSLRSGTGANVLTF
D gene: .; clone size: few; V gene: TRBV9; J gene: TRBJ2-1; CDR3 DNA: TGTGCCAGCAGCCTAACAGGGAGTAACAATGAGCAGTTCTTC; CDR3 protein: CASSLTGSNNEQFF
D gene: TRBD1; clone size: many; V gene: TRBV11-3; J gene: TRBJ2-3; CDR3 DNA: TGTGCCAGCAGCACGCGACAGGGCGGAGATACGCAGTATTTT; CDR3 protein: CASSTRQGGDTQYF
D gene: .; clone size: many; V gene: TRBV20-1; J gene: TRBJ1-5; CDR3 DNA: TGCAGTGCTAGAGATCCAAAGCCAGGGCAGTGGCAGCCCCAGCATTTT; CDR3 protein: CSARDPKPGQWQPQHF
D gene: .; clone size: few; V gene: TRBV5-6; J gene: TRBJ2-7; CDR3 DNA: TGTGCCAGCAGCTGGGACCGATCCTCCTACGAGCAGTACTTC; CDR3 protein: CASSWDRSSYEQYF
D gene: .; clone size: .; V gene: TRBV24-1; J gene: TRBJ2-1; CDR3 DNA: TGTGCCACCAGTGATTCCAATGAGCAGTTCTTC; CDR3 protein: CATSDSNEQFF
D gene: .; clone size: few; V gene: TRBV29-1; J gene: TRBJ1-2; CDR3 DNA: TGCAGCGTTAGGGATGGCTACACCTTC; CDR3 protein: CSVRDGYTF
D gene: TRBD1; clone size: .; V gene: TRBV20-1; J gene: TRBJ1-1; CDR3 DNA: TGCAGTGCTAGCGCGACAGGGATGGGGTACACTGAAGCTTTCTTT; CDR3 protein: CSASATGMGYTEAFF
D gene: .; clone size: few; V gene: TRBV12-3/TRBV12-4; J gene: TRBJ2-5; CDR3 DNA: TGTGCCAGCAGTTTAGGGACAGCGTACCAAGAGACCCAGTACTTC; CDR3 protein: CASSLGTAYQETQYF
D gene: .; clone size: few; V gene: TRBV7-9; J gene: TRBJ1-1; CDR3 DNA: TGTGCCAGCAGCTTAATGACAGGCGTTGAAGCTTTCTTT; CDR3 protein: CASSLMTGVEAFF
D gene: TRBD2; clone size: few; V gene: TRBV7-9; J gene: TRBJ2-1; CDR3 DNA: TGTGCCAGCAGCCCTAGCGGCGCCTCCTACAATGAGCAGTTCTTC; CDR3 protein: CASSPSGASYNEQFF
D gene: .; clone size: .; V gene: TRBV2; J gene: TRBJ2-2; CDR3 DNA: TGTGCCAGCTCTGACGGGGCTGAGGACACCGGGGAGCTGTTTTTT; CDR3 protein: CASSDGAEDTGELFF
D gene: TRBD1; clone size: .; V gene: TRBV29-1; J gene: TRBJ2-1; CDR3 DNA: TGCAGCGTTGCGAGTAGGACAGGGGACTACAATGAGCAGTTCTTC; CDR3 protein: CSVASRTGDYNEQFF
D gene: .; clone size: few; V gene: TRBV13; J gene: TRBJ1-1; CDR3 DNA: TGTGCCAGCAGCCTACCGGACTCGGGGAACACTGAAGCTTTCTTT; CDR3 protein: CASSLPDSGNTEAFF
D gene: .; clone size: many; V gene: TRBV27; J gene: TRBJ2-1; CDR3 DNA: TGTGCCAGCAGTTTGCCGAGTACCGAATTTCCCTACAATGAGCAGTTCTTC; CDR3 protein: CASSLPSTEFPYNEQFF
D gene: TRBD2; clone size: few; V gene: TRBV6-5; J gene: TRBJ2-7; CDR3 DNA: TGTGCCAGCAGTTACTTCGGACTAGCGGGTGAGAACTACGAGCAGTACTTC; CDR3 protein: CASSYFGLAGENYEQYF
D gene: .; clone size: many; V gene: TRBV7-6; J gene: TRBJ2-6; CDR3 DNA: TGTGCCAGCAGCCCCGACTTGGGTGGGGCCAACGTCCTGACTTTC; CDR3 protein: CASSPDLGGANVLTF
D gene: .; clone size: many; V gene: TRBV24-1; J gene: TRBJ1-1; CDR3 DNA: TGTGCCACCAGTGATTCTCTGAACACTGAAGCTTTCTTT; CDR3 protein: CATSDSLNTEAFF
D gene: .; clone size: many; V gene: TRBV29-1; J gene: TRBJ2-4; CDR3 DNA: TGCAGCGTCGAGGGGGGGCAGGACAAAAACATTCAGTACTTC; CDR3 protein: CSVEGGQDKNIQYF
D gene: TRBD2; clone size: .; V gene: TRBV20-1; J gene: TRBJ2-1; CDR3 DNA: TGCAGTGCCCCCCCCGGGACTAGCGGGGAAAAGCAGTTCTTC; CDR3 protein: CSAPPGTSGEKQFF
D gene: .; clone size: .; V gene: TRBV2; J gene: TRBJ2-3; CDR3 DNA: TGTGCCAGCATCCTCGAGCAGGGATCAGATACGCAGTATTTT; CDR3 protein: CASILEQGSDTQYF
D gene: TRBD1; clone size: many; V gene: TRBV4-1; J gene: TRBJ2-2; CDR3 DNA: TGCGCCAGCAGCTCGGGACAGTCGAACACCGGGGAGCTGTTTTTT; CDR3 protein: CASSSGQSNTGELFF
D gene: TRBD1; clone size: few; V gene: TRBV29-1; J gene: TRBJ1-2; CDR3 DNA: TGCAGCGCCTGGACAGGTATTAACTATGGCTACACCTTC; CDR3 protein: CSAWTGINYGYTF
D gene: TRBD2; clone size: few; V gene: TRBV7-9; J gene: TRBJ2-3; CDR3 DNA: TGTGCCAGCAGCTTAGGGTCTAGCGGGAGAGATACGCAGTATTTT; CDR3 protein: CASSLGSSGRDTQYF
D gene: TRBD2; clone size: .; V gene: TRBV6-4; J gene: TRBJ2-3; CDR3 DNA: TGTGCCAGCAGTGACTCGGCGGGAGGGCCAGATACGCAGTATTTT; CDR3 protein: CASSDSAGGPDTQYF
D gene: .; clone size: few; V gene: TRBV12-3/TRBV12-4; J gene: TRBJ1-1; CDR3 DNA: TGTGCCAGCAGGGGGAGCGGGAACACTGAAGCTTTCTTT; CDR3 protein: CASRGSGNTEAFF
D gene: .; clone size: many; V gene: TRBV9; J gene: TRBJ1-5; CDR3 DNA: TGTGCCAGCAGTAAACGGGGGCTTTATAGCAATCAGCCCCAGCATTTT; CDR3 protein: CASSKRGLYSNQPQHF
D gene: .; clone size: .; V gene: TRBV12-3/TRBV12-4; J gene: TRBJ1-2; CDR3 DNA: TGTGCCAGCCGCGGGGGTCTCCCCTTTGGGAGCTACACCTTC; CDR3 protein: CASRGGLPFGSYTF
D gene: .; clone size: .; V gene: TRBV2; J gene: TRBJ2-7; CDR3 DNA: TGTGCCAGCAGTGTTCGACTCCCCGAGCAGTACTTC; CDR3 protein: CASSVRLPEQYF
D gene: TRBD1; clone size: .; V gene: TRBV5-1; J gene: TRBJ1-1; CDR3 DNA: TGCGCCAGCAGCTCGGGACAGGGGGCTCTAGAAGCTTTCTTT; CDR3 protein: CASSSGQGALEAFF
D gene: TRBD2; clone size: .; V gene: TRBV7-9; J gene: TRBJ2-3; CDR3 DNA: TGTGCCAGCATAGCGGGGGGCCCAGCGAGAGATACGCAGTATTTT; CDR3 protein: CASIAGGPARDTQYF
D gene: TRBD1; clone size: many; V gene: TRBV30; J gene: TRBJ1-1; CDR3 DNA: TGTGCCTGGAGGACCCCGGGACAGGGGGGCACTGAAGCTTTCTTT; CDR3 protein: CAWRTPGQGGTEAFF
D gene: .; clone size: .; V gene: TRBV29-1; J gene: TRBJ2-3; CDR3 DNA: TGCAGCGTTGAGGGGATAGCAGATACGCAGTATTTT; CDR3 protein: CSVEGIADTQYF
D gene: TRBD2; clone size: .; V gene: TRBV7-3; J gene: TRBJ2-3; CDR3 DNA: TGTGCCAGCAGCTTCTCGACTAGCGGGTTCGATACGCAGTATTTT; CDR3 protein: CASSFSTSGFDTQYF
D gene: .; clone size: many; V gene: TRBV12-3/TRBV12-4; J gene: TRBJ2-1; CDR3 DNA: TGTGCCAGCAGTTTTAACAATGAGCAGTTCTTC; CDR3 protein: CASSFNNEQFF
D gene: TRBD2; clone size: few; V gene: TRBV28; J gene: TRBJ2-5; CDR3 DNA: TGTGCCAGCACCCCAGGCGGCGGCGGGAGGGAGACCCAGTACTTC; CDR3 protein: CASTPGGGGRETQYF
D gene: .; clone size: .; V gene: TRBV7-9; J gene: TRBJ1-4; CDR3 DNA: TGTGCCAGCAGCTTGGCCGGCCGTCGCGAAAAACTGTTTTTT; CDR3 protein: CASSLAGRREKLFF
D gene: .; clone size: .; V gene: TRBV4-2; J gene: TRBJ1-4; CDR3 DNA: TGTGCCAGCAGCCCGCTCACCCCCGATTTCTCCGGGTATGGGTTTGATGAAAAACTGTTTTTT; CDR3 protein: CASSPLTPDFSGYGFDEKLFF
D gene: TRBD2; clone size: .; V gene: TRBV3-1; J gene: TRBJ2-3; CDR3 DNA: TGTGCCAGCAGACCCAGGACTAGCGGGGCCCCGGATACGCAGTATTTT; CDR3 protein: CASRPRTSGAPDTQYF
D gene: TRBD2; clone size: .; V gene: TRBV20-1; J gene: TRBJ2-7; CDR3 DNA: TGCAGTGCTAGAGATCCCTTTTTTAGCGGGAGACCCTACGAGCAGTACTTC; CDR3 protein: CSARDPFFSGRPYEQYF
D gene: TRBD1; clone size: .; V gene: TRBV7-2; J gene: TRBJ1-2; CDR3 DNA: TGTGCCAGCAGCTTAGGTGGGACAGTCTATGGCTACACCTTC; CDR3 protein: CASSLGGTVYGYTF
D gene: .; clone size: .; V gene: TRBV20-1; J gene: TRBJ2-7; CDR3 DNA: TGCAGTGCTAGAGGGGGGCGGTACGAGCAGTACTTC; CDR3 protein: CSARGGRYEQYF
D gene: TRBD2; clone size: few; V gene: TRBV28; J gene: TRBJ2-7; CDR3 DNA: TGTGCCAGCACACTAGCGGGTTCCTACGAGCAGTACTTC; CDR3 protein: CASTLAGSYEQYF
D gene: TRBD1; clone size: few; V gene: TRBV11-1; J gene: TRBJ1-2; CDR3 DNA: TGTGCCAGCAGCATCGGGACAGCTCATTCCTATGGCTACACCTTC; CDR3 protein: CASSIGTAHSYGYTF